This is a list of T cell receptor beta chains from one sample in a study of blood T cell repertoires in COVID-19. Some clones are missing from TCRdb's copy, which holds only in-frame ones; the method was immunoSEQ multiplex PCR. The repertoire consists of 140,000 to 150,000 clones, with approximately 79% occurring once and the leading ten covering 7% to 9%. The sequenced sample was peripheral blood. These receptors originate from a man aged 50 to 59 with active or convalescent COVID-19. The CDR3 runs from the conserved cysteine through the conserved F or W. The D gene is left open where the match is weak. Expanded clones get a size class; other rows say once, few or many, or leave the size out.

V gene: TRBV9; D gene: -; J gene: TRBJ1-3; clone size: -; CDR3 DNA: TGTGCCAGCAGCGCGTACGGGAGAAACACCATATATTTT; CDR3 protein: CASSAYGRNTIYF
V gene: TRBV10-2; D gene: -; J gene: TRBJ2-1; clone size: -; CDR3 DNA: TGCGCCAGCAACTGGGCGGGGTACAATGAGCAGTTCTTC; CDR3 protein: CASNWAGYNEQFF
V gene: TRBV6-5; D gene: -; J gene: TRBJ2-5; clone size: -; CDR3 DNA: TGTGCCAGCAGTTATATTCAGGGTGGAGAGACCCAGTACTTC; CDR3 protein: CASSYIQGGETQYF
V gene: TRBV4-1; D gene: TRBD2; J gene: TRBJ2-5; clone size: many; CDR3 DNA: TGCGCCAGCAGCCAGGAACTAGCGGGAGGACTACAAGAGACCCAGTACTTC; CDR3 protein: CASSQELAGGLQETQYF
V gene: TRBV19; D gene: TRBD1; J gene: TRBJ1-6; clone size: once; CDR3 DNA: TGTGCCAGTAGTCCCCGGGACAGGGATTCACCCCTCCACTTT; CDR3 protein: CASSPRDRDSPLHF
V gene: TRBV5-1; D gene: -; J gene: TRBJ2-2; clone size: -; CDR3 DNA: TGCGCCAGCAGCTTGGAACCCCGTCCGGACACCGGGGAGCTGTTTTTT; CDR3 protein: CASSLEPRPDTGELFF
V gene: TRBV11-2; D gene: TRBD2; J gene: TRBJ2-1; clone size: once; CDR3 DNA: TGTGCCAGCAGCTTACCCGTGGCGGGACTAGCGGCCTACAATGAGCAGTTCTTC; CDR3 protein: CASSLPVAGLAAYNEQFF
V gene: TRBV19; D gene: -; J gene: TRBJ1-2; clone size: -; CDR3 DNA: TGTGCCAGTAGTATAGAAGCAGGTTGGGTTAACTATGGCTACACCTTC; CDR3 protein: CASSIEAGWVNYGYTF
V gene: TRBV27; D gene: -; J gene: TRBJ2-6; clone size: few; CDR3 DNA: TGTGCCAGCAGCCCCTCCACTTGGTCTGGGGCCAACGTCCTGACTTTC; CDR3 protein: CASSPSTWSGANVLTF
V gene: TRBV28; D gene: -; J gene: TRBJ2-3; clone size: -; CDR3 DNA: TGTGCCAGCAGTCGTATAGATACGCAGTATTTT; CDR3 protein: CASSRIDTQYF
V gene: TRBV6-5; D gene: -; J gene: TRBJ1-1; clone size: -; CDR3 DNA: TGTGCCAGCAGCTTACAGGGCAGAGCTTTCTTT; CDR3 protein: CASSLQGRAFF
V gene: TRBV28; D gene: -; J gene: TRBJ1-3; clone size: -; CDR3 DNA: TGTGCCAGCATTTCCGTAGTCGGGGGAAACACCATATATTTT; CDR3 protein: CASISVVGGNTIYF
V gene: TRBV24-1; D gene: -; J gene: TRBJ2-2; clone size: once; CDR3 DNA: TGTGCCACCAGTGATTTGTATGCCGGGGAGCTGTTTTTT; CDR3 protein: CATSDLYAGELFF
V gene: TRBV6-6; D gene: TRBD1; J gene: TRBJ2-7; clone size: few; CDR3 DNA: TGTGCCAGCTCCGGACAGGGGGTAAACGAGCAGTACTTC; CDR3 protein: CASSGQGVNEQYF
V gene: TRBV19; D gene: -; J gene: TRBJ1-3; clone size: few; CDR3 DNA: TGTGCCAGTACCGTACCCGACGGGATCTCTGGAAACACCATATATTTT; CDR3 protein: CASTVPDGISGNTIYF
V gene: TRBV5-1; D gene: TRBD2; J gene: TRBJ2-5; clone size: -; CDR3 DNA: TGCGCCAGCATCCTTGGGACTAGCGGCCAAGAGACCCAGTACTTC; CDR3 protein: CASILGTSGQETQYF
V gene: TRBV4-1; D gene: TRBD2; J gene: TRBJ2-1; clone size: -; CDR3 DNA: TGCGCCAGCAGTGAGGGAGGGCTTCGGAATGAGCAGTTCTTC; CDR3 protein: CASSEGGLRNEQFF
V gene: TRBV27; D gene: TRBD2; J gene: TRBJ2-7; clone size: once; CDR3 DNA: TGTGCCAGCAGTTTAGTTGAACTAGCGGGAGGGCCGAGCGAGCAGTACTTC; CDR3 protein: CASSLVELAGGPSEQYF
V gene: TRBV3-1/TRBV3-2; D gene: -; J gene: TRBJ1-2; clone size: -; CDR3 DNA: TGTGCCAGCAGCCGCCGGTTGGGAGATGGCTACACCTTC; CDR3 protein: CASSRRLGDGYTF
V gene: TRBV29-1; D gene: TRBD2; J gene: TRBJ2-7; clone size: once; CDR3 DNA: TGCAGCGTTGAAGTGGGGGCTAGCGGGAGAGATGTCTACGAGCAGTACTTC; CDR3 protein: CSVEVGASGRDVYEQYF
V gene: TRBV28; D gene: -; J gene: TRBJ1-2; clone size: -; CDR3 DNA: TGTGCCAGCGGCTCTAACTATGGCTACACCTTC; CDR3 protein: CASGSNYGYTF
V gene: TRBV24-1; D gene: TRBD2; J gene: TRBJ2-1; clone size: -; CDR3 DNA: TGTGCCACCAGTGGGACTAGCGAGATCTACAATGAGCAGTTCTTC; CDR3 protein: CATSGTSEIYNEQFF
V gene: TRBV28; D gene: -; J gene: TRBJ1-4; clone size: -; CDR3 DNA: TGTGCCAGCCGCTCGGCGGGCACTGATGAAAAACTGTTTTTT; CDR3 protein: CASRSAGTDEKLFF
V gene: TRBV25-1; D gene: -; J gene: TRBJ2-7; clone size: -; CDR3 DNA: TGTGCCAGCAGTGCAGCCGACAGCTCCTACGAGCAGTACTTC; CDR3 protein: CASSAADSSYEQYF
V gene: TRBV27; D gene: -; J gene: TRBJ2-7; clone size: -; CDR3 DNA: TGTGCCAGCAGTTTTGGGCCTTTACCCTACGAGCAGTACTTC; CDR3 protein: CASSFGPLPYEQYF
V gene: TRBV14; D gene: TRBD1; J gene: TRBJ2-7; clone size: -; CDR3 DNA: TGTGCCAGCAGCCCCAGGGGGCTCAACGAGCAGTACTTC; CDR3 protein: CASSPRGLNEQYF
V gene: TRBV6-6; D gene: TRBD2; J gene: TRBJ2-2; clone size: once; CDR3 DNA: TGTGCCAGCAGTCGCGGGGGGGCTCGAACCGAGGAGCTGTTTTTT; CDR3 protein: CASSRGGARTEELFF
V gene: TRBV4-2; D gene: -; J gene: TRBJ2-7; clone size: -; CDR3 DNA: TGTGCCAGCAGCCCCTCCGGTTACGAGCAGTACTTC; CDR3 protein: CASSPSGYEQYF
V gene: TRBV5-1; D gene: TRBD1; J gene: TRBJ1-1; clone size: -; CDR3 DNA: TGCGCCAGCAGCAAAACTCAGGGGGCGCCGACTGAAGCTTTCTTT; CDR3 protein: CASSKTQGAPTEAFF
V gene: TRBV5-1; D gene: -; J gene: TRBJ2-1; clone size: -; CDR3 DNA: TGCGCCAGCAGCTTGTCAGGGGGGTACAATGAGCAGTTCTTC; CDR3 protein: CASSLSGGYNEQFF
V gene: TRBV3-1/TRBV3-2; D gene: TRBD2; J gene: TRBJ2-7; clone size: -; CDR3 DNA: TGTGCCAGCAGCCAAGGAACTAGCGGACACGAGCAGTACTTC; CDR3 protein: CASSQGTSGHEQYF
V gene: TRBV5-1; D gene: TRBD2; J gene: TRBJ2-3; clone size: -; CDR3 DNA: TGCGCCAGCAGCTTGCCGGGACTAGCGGGACCCCCAGATACGCAGTATTTT; CDR3 protein: CASSLPGLAGPPDTQYF
V gene: TRBV27; D gene: -; J gene: TRBJ2-2; clone size: -; CDR3 DNA: TGTGCCAGCAGTTCACAGGGTGTCCGGACCGGGGAGCTGTTTTTT; CDR3 protein: CASSSQGVRTGELFF
V gene: TRBV7-6; D gene: -; J gene: TRBJ2-3; clone size: -; CDR3 DNA: TGTGCCAGCAGCTCAAGTCGGGGGACGAGCGTTTATACGCAGTATTTT; CDR3 protein: CASSSSRGTSVYTQYF
V gene: TRBV2; D gene: TRBD1; J gene: TRBJ2-1; clone size: -; CDR3 DNA: TGTGCCAGCAGTACGACAGGGGGCTTTAATGAGCAGTTCTTC; CDR3 protein: CASSTTGGFNEQFF
V gene: TRBV5-1; D gene: -; J gene: TRBJ2-1; clone size: -; CDR3 DNA: TGCGCCAGCAGCTTGGCGGGGGTAACCTCCTACAATGAGCAGTTCTTC; CDR3 protein: CASSLAGVTSYNEQFF
V gene: TRBV19; D gene: -; J gene: TRBJ2-7; clone size: -; CDR3 DNA: TGTGCCAGTAGCCACACCCGAGGACAGCGGCCCTACGAGCAGTACTTC; CDR3 protein: CASSHTRGQRPYEQYF
V gene: TRBV19; D gene: -; J gene: TRBJ1-5; clone size: -; CDR3 DNA: TGTGCCAGTAGTATAGGCGGAGACTATAGCAATCAGCCCCAGCATTTT; CDR3 protein: CASSIGGDYSNQPQHF
V gene: TRBV5-5; D gene: -; J gene: TRBJ2-3; clone size: -; CDR3 DNA: TGTGCCAGCAGCTCCGGGACTGTCGTGAATACGCAGTATTTT; CDR3 protein: CASSSGTVVNTQYF
V gene: TRBV7-3; D gene: TRBD1; J gene: TRBJ2-4; clone size: -; CDR3 DNA: TGTGCCAGCAGCCTTGGGACAGCAAACATTCAGTACTTC; CDR3 protein: CASSLGTANIQYF
V gene: TRBV11-1; D gene: -; J gene: TRBJ2-5; clone size: -; CDR3 DNA: TGTGCCAGCAGCTTTAATCCCCAAGAGGGGACCCAGTACTTC; CDR3 protein: CASSFNPQEGTQYF
V gene: TRBV27; D gene: TRBD2; J gene: TRBJ2-7; clone size: -; CDR3 DNA: TGTGCCAGCAGTTTACGGGGGGGTACCTACGAGCAGTACTTC; CDR3 protein: CASSLRGGTYEQYF
V gene: TRBV7-9; D gene: TRBD1; J gene: TRBJ2-3; clone size: -; CDR3 DNA: TGTGCCAGCAGCCCCCGGGACAGCCAAGGAGTAGATACGCAGTATTTT; CDR3 protein: CASSPRDSQGVDTQYF
V gene: TRBV21-1; D gene: -; J gene: TRBJ2-3; clone size: -; CDR3 DNA: TGTGCCAGCAGCAAAGCGCTAAGGGGGAGGGCCAGGGATACGCAGTATTTT; CDR3 protein: CASSKALRGRARDTQYF
V gene: TRBV4-2; D gene: -; J gene: TRBJ2-5; clone size: -; CDR3 DNA: TGTGCCAGCAGCCAGTGGCCGGGACACCAAGGGGAGACCCAGTACTTC; CDR3 protein: CASSQWPGHQGETQYF
V gene: TRBV27; D gene: TRBD1; J gene: TRBJ1-1; clone size: -; CDR3 DNA: TGTGCCAGCAGTCCCGGACAGGGGGCAGTGGAGTGGAACACTGAAGCTTTCTTT; CDR3 protein: CASSPGQGAVEWNTEAFF
V gene: TRBV4-1; D gene: -; J gene: TRBJ1-1; clone size: -; CDR3 DNA: TGCGCCAGCAGCCAGGGCCTGGGGCATGAAGCTTTCTTT; CDR3 protein: CASSQGLGHEAFF
V gene: TRBV7-9; D gene: -; J gene: TRBJ1-1; clone size: few; CDR3 DNA: TGTGCCAGCAGCTTACCCCCCCCGGGGGTGGACGCTTTCTTT; CDR3 protein: CASSLPPPGVDAFF
V gene: TRBV4-1; D gene: TRBD2; J gene: TRBJ2-1; clone size: few; CDR3 DNA: TGCGCCAGCAGCCAAGTGCTAGCGGACTCCTACAATGAGCAGTTCTTC; CDR3 protein: CASSQVLADSYNEQFF
V gene: TRBV28; D gene: TRBD2; J gene: TRBJ2-5; clone size: -; CDR3 DNA: TGTGCCAGCAGTTTAAGGGCGGGAGGAGGAGAGACCCAGTACTTC; CDR3 protein: CASSLRAGGGETQYF
V gene: TRBV27; D gene: TRBD1; J gene: TRBJ1-2; clone size: -; CDR3 DNA: TGTGCCAGCAGCATAGGGGGCGCGGATGGCTACACCTTC; CDR3 protein: CASSIGGADGYTF
V gene: TRBV10-3; D gene: TRBD1; J gene: TRBJ2-7; clone size: -; CDR3 DNA: TGTGCCATCAGTCTTCCGGGACAGGGGGTATACGAGCAGTACTTC; CDR3 protein: CAISLPGQGVYEQYF
V gene: TRBV11-1; D gene: -; J gene: TRBJ2-3; clone size: few; CDR3 DNA: TGTGCCAGCAGCTCGACTAGGGCGGTCGACTATACGCAGTATTTT; CDR3 protein: CASSSTRAVDYTQYF
V gene: TRBV6-6; D gene: TRBD2; J gene: TRBJ2-7; clone size: -; CDR3 DNA: TGTGCCAGCAGTTACTCTGGACTAGCGGGAGTTTCCGAGCAGTACTTC; CDR3 protein: CASSYSGLAGVSEQYF
V gene: TRBV19; D gene: TRBD1; J gene: TRBJ2-2; clone size: -; CDR3 DNA: TGTGCCAGTAGTATTTACAGGGGCCCAAACACCGGGGAGCTGTTTTTT; CDR3 protein: CASSIYRGPNTGELFF
V gene: TRBV7-7; D gene: TRBD2; J gene: TRBJ2-7; clone size: -; CDR3 DNA: TGTGCCAGCAGGTTCGCGGGAGAAGGGAACGAGCAGTACTTC; CDR3 protein: CASRFAGEGNEQYF
V gene: TRBV18; D gene: TRBD2; J gene: TRBJ2-7; clone size: -; CDR3 DNA: TGTGCCAGCTCACCAAGAGGGCTAGCGGGAGGGTACGAGCAGTACTTC; CDR3 protein: CASSPRGLAGGYEQYF
V gene: TRBV19; D gene: -; J gene: TRBJ1-4; clone size: -; CDR3 DNA: TGTGCCAGTAGTATTAACACAGGCTCTAATGAAAAACTGTTTTTT; CDR3 protein: CASSINTGSNEKLFF
V gene: TRBV19; D gene: TRBD2; J gene: TRBJ2-1; clone size: -; CDR3 DNA: TGTGCCAGTAGTATGCAGTCGGGAGGGCCTAATGAGCAGTTCTTC; CDR3 protein: CASSMQSGGPNEQFF
V gene: TRBV7-2; D gene: -; J gene: TRBJ1-4; clone size: -; CDR3 DNA: TGTGCCAGCAGCACCGACAGGAAGGGCGAAAAACTGTTTTTT; CDR3 protein: CASSTDRKGEKLFF